This passage covers 24 T cell receptor beta chains from one sample sequenced in a study of CD8+CD57+ T cells in acquired aplastic anemia. Profiling of TCR beta VDJ combinations and CDR3 sequences used genomic DNA as template. TCRdb analysed the reads with MiXCR anew, one entry per CDR3 protein. This sample yields about 150,000 distinct CDR3 sequences, of which approximately 52% are seen a single time; 12% belongs to the top ten. The patients chosen for sequencing had shown expansion of CD8+CD57+ cells (detected by flow cytometry). Sequencing was performed on sorted CD4+, CD8+, or CD8+CD57+ T cells (not recorded which) from PBMCs. The receptors were gathered from a human donor with aplastic anemia.

This clonotype was found many times. The V call is TRBV4-1, the J call TRBJ1-1; TRBD1 matches at 7 bases. V shed 1 base, J shed 3 bases, and the junction held 2 bases outside the gene matches. CDR1 MGHRA and CDR2 YSYEKL come from the germline V gene. The CDR3 contains 14 residues. The CDR3: CASSQGDRDTEAFF. As DNA, the CDR3 is TGCGCCAGCAGCCAAGGCGACAGGGACACTGAAGCTTTCTTT.

This clonotype was recorded a few times. This sequence joins TRBV7-8 and TRBJ1-6; 7 bases are a match to TRBD1. J lost 10 bases, V lost 5 bases, and 11 bases had no gene match. The germline V gene encodes CDR1 SGHVS and CDR2 FQNEAQ. The CDR3 spans 15 residues. The chain's CDR3 is CASSHKDQGGSPLHF. CDR3 nucleotide sequence: TGTGCCAGCAGCCACAAGGACCAGGGGGGGTCACCCCTCCACTTT.

The V call is TRBV24-1, the J call TRBJ2-7; 7 nucleotides agree with TRBD1. The CDR3 has 15 amino acids. V lost 3 bases to trimming and J lost 4 bases; unmatched junction nucleotides: 8. CDR1 KGHDR and CDR2 SFDVKD come from the germline V gene. CDR3 loop: CATSDPGQSPYEQYF. As DNA, the CDR3 is TGTGCCACCAGTGATCCGGGACAGAGTCCTTACGAGCAGTACTTC.

This clonotype came up a few times. V gene TRBV6-2 or TRBV6-3 combines with J gene TRBJ2-7; 9 nucleotides match TRBD2. Germline CDR1 is MNHEY and CDR2 is SVGEGT. The junction had 15 bases not matched to a gene; V was cut back by 2 bases and J by 4 bases. This CDR3 region has 18 residues. CDR3 protein: CASSYEVAGVHSAYEQYF. Here the CDR3 DNA reads TGTGCCAGCAGTTACGAAGTAGCGGGGGTCCACTCCGCTTACGAGCAGTACTTC.

This clonotype was seen only a few times. The chain couples TRBV2 to TRBJ2-7; TRBD2 aligns across 7 bases. The CDR3 spans 12 residues. Germline trimming cut 8 bases from V and 9 bases from J; bases unmatched to any gene: 10. CDR1 is SNHLY, CDR2 FYNNEI, per germline. CDR3 sequence: CASAKGWEGQYF. The CDR3 nucleotides read TGTGCCAGCGCCAAGGGCTGGGAGGGGCAGTACTTC.

The chain uses TRBV20-1 and TRBJ2-5; 7 bases align to TRBD2. The CDR3 totals 13 residues. Germline values: CDR1 DFQATT, CDR2 SNEGSKA (reference sequence). Germline trimming cut 3 bases from V and 1 base from J; bases unmatched to any gene: 2. CDR3 sequence reads: CSARSSGQETQYF. Written as DNA, the CDR3 is TGCAGTGCTAGGTCTAGCGGCCAAGAGACCCAGTACTTC.

In its sample, this clonotype was seen many times. The J gene is TRBJ2-1, the V gene TRBV13; tentative D call: TRBD2 (7 bases). There are 15 residues in the CDR3. Germline V gene sequence: CDR1 PRHDT, CDR2 FYEKMQ (reference sequence). Trimming removed 4 bases at V and 7 bases at J, with 17 bases between. The CDR3 DNA reads TGTGCCAGCAGCTCAGACTACAGGGAGGGAAATGAGCAGTTCTTC. It translates to CASSSDYREGNEQFF.

V usage is TRBV7-9 and J usage is TRBJ2-7, with D unresolved. V dropped 5 bases and J dropped 7 bases, with 15 bases sitting between them. From germline, CDR1 is SEHNR and CDR2 FQNEAQ (reference sequence). This CDR3 has 13 residues. The CDR3 reads CASSPPLVGEQYF. CDR3 DNA: TGTGCCAGCAGCCCCCCCTTGGTTGGTGAGCAGTACTTC.

V and J are TRBV25-1 and TRBJ1-2; TRBD1 aligns across 9 bases. CDR1 and CDR2 from the germline V gene are MGHDK and SYGVNS. The CDR3 spans 13 residues. V lost 6 bases, J lost 5 bases, and 4 bases stayed unmatched. The CDR3 DNA is TGTGCCAGCAGCTCCGACAGGGGGTATGGCTACACCTTC. Residues: CASSSDRGYGYTF.

As regards this clonotype: At one of its ends the junction is not consistent with the germline gene, which may arise from a read error. The chain is built from TRBV7-6 and TRBJ2-3; TRBD2 matches 7 bases. The CDR3 extends over 16 amino acids. Germline CDR1 SGHVS, CDR2 FNYEAQ. In nucleotides, the CDR3 is TGTGCCAGCAGCTTATATAGACGGGGGGTTGCAGATACGCAGTGTTTT. It specifies CASSLYRRGVADTQCF.

Worth noting for this clonotype: The CDR3 does not close with the conserved phenylalanine or tryptophan, likely indicating a read error. The limits of the CDR3 on the DNA are not certain, so only TCRdb's listed CDR3 is given. The V call is TRBV20-1, the J call TRBJ1-1; no check of the table's D call, TRBD1, against the DNA was made. The CDR3 extends over 12 residues, inclusive of both ends. Germline loops: CDR1 DFQATT, CDR2 SNEGSKA (reference sequence). The CDR3 spells CSGGEVGDRTNY.

In this sample, this clonotype turned up many times. The chain recombines TRBV27 with TRBJ2-7, with D unresolved. The V gene's germline CDR1 is MNHEY and CDR2 SMNVEV (reference sequence). The CDR3 length is 13 residues. V dropped 2 bases and J dropped 4 bases, with 9 bases sitting between them. CDR3 DNA: TGTGCCAGCAGTTTAAGCAGGATGTACGAGCAGTACTTC. Amino acids: CASSLSRMYEQYF.

This chain connects TRBV3-1 to TRBJ2-5; 14 bases fit TRBD2. The junction had 10 bases not matched to a gene; V was cut back by 6 bases and J by 4 bases. Germline V lookup: CDR1 LGHDT, CDR2 YNNKEL (reference sequence). The CDR3 loop spans 17 amino acids. This CDR3 reads CASRGTSGGPRGETQYF. CDR3 DNA: TGTGCCAGCAGGGGGACTAGCGGGGGACCCAGGGGAGAGACCCAGTACTTC.

About this clonotype: The junction differs from germline at one of its ends, possibly a read error. V is TRBV10-3 and J is TRBJ2-7; tentative D call: TRBD2 (5 bases). Germline assignment: CDR1 ENHRY and CDR2 SYGVKD. The CDR3 has 15 residues. The chain's CDR3 is CAISARDAADYERYF. CDR3 coding DNA: TGCGCCATCAGTGCTAGAGATGCGGCAGACTACGAGCGGTACTTC.

Worth noting for this clonotype: Since a much larger clone is just one base distant, this may be a read error. The chain is built from TRBV6-1 and TRBJ2-1, with 10 bases identical to TRBD2. There are 15 residues in the CDR3. Germline CDR1 MNHNS, CDR2 SASEGT. CDR3 amino acids: CASGDVSGGVNEQFF. Written as DNA, the CDR3 is TGTGCCAGCGGTGATGTAAGCGGGGGGGTCAATGAGCAGTTCTTC.

In this sample, this clonotype turned up a few times. V and J are TRBV15 and TRBJ2-1; D is unclear. From germline, CDR1 is LNHNV and CDR2 YYDKDF (reference sequence). CDR3 length: 13 residues. V lost 3 bases and J lost 0, with 3 bases in between. The DNA for the CDR3 is TGTGCCACCAGCAGGGGCTCCTACAATGAGCAGTTCTTC. Its protein is CATSRGSYNEQFF.

In its sample, this clonotype was seen many times. This chain joins TRBV7-9 and TRBJ2-7; 10 bases line up with TRBD1. CDR1 and CDR2 from the germline V gene are SEHNR and FQNEAQ (reference sequence). The CDR3 runs to 13 residues. V lost 6 bases and J lost 5; bases outside the gene matches: 4. CDR3 loop: CASSETGGNEQYF. The DNA of the CDR3 is TGTGCCAGCAGTGAGACAGGGGGCAACGAGCAGTACTTC.

The chain couples TRBV7-6 to TRBJ2-2, with TRBD2 matching 11 bases. CDR3 length: 16 residues. Germline V gene data show CDR1 as SGHVS and CDR2 as FNYEAQ. J gave up 0 bases and V 5 bases, and 2 bases lay outside the gene matches. CDR3 in amino acids: CASSQGLAANTGELFF. The CDR3 DNA reads TGTGCCAGCAGCCAGGGACTAGCGGCGAACACCGGGGAGCTGTTTTTT. Variable domain in full (rest from reference TRBV7-6 and TRBJ2-2): GAGVSQSPRYKVTKRGQDVALRCDPISGHVSLYWYRQALGQGPEFLTYFNYEAQQDKSGLPNDRFSAERPEGSISTLTIQRTEQRDSAMYRCASSQGLAANTGELFFGEGSRLTVL.

This clonotype was picked up many times. The rearrangement joins TRBV9 to TRBJ2-1, with a possible D match to TRBD2 (5 bases). Germline-derived CDR1 and CDR2 are SGDLS and YYNGEE. V shed 4 bases and J shed 7 bases, with 12 bases lying between them. The CDR3 spans 13 residues. CDR3 residues: CASSTRRQNEQFF. The CDR3, as DNA: TGTGCCAGCAGCACCCGGAGGCAAAATGAGCAGTTCTTC.

The CDR3 protein is CSAQAGAETQYF. CDR3 coding DNA: TGCAGTGCTCAAGCTGGGGCAGAGACCCAGTACTTC. The V call is TRBV20-1, the J call TRBJ2-5; possibly TRBD1 for D (5 bases). The germline V gene encodes CDR1 DFQATT and CDR2 SNEGSKA (reference sequence). The CDR3 is 12 amino acids. The V end lost 5 bases, the J end lost 4 bases, and 11 bases lay between the germline ends.

In this sample, this clonotype turned up many times. This chain connects TRBV9 to TRBJ1-4; D possibly corresponds to TRBD1 (5 bases). Trimming stripped 2 bases from V and 7 bases from J, with 12 bases between. Germline loops: CDR1 SGDLS, CDR2 YYNGEE. The length of the CDR3 is 14 residues. This CDR3 reads CASSVDSLGEKLFF. The DNA for the CDR3 is TGTGCCAGCAGCGTCGACAGCCTCGGTGAAAAACTGTTTTTT.

This clonotype was observed many times. The V gene is TRBV24-1, the J gene TRBJ2-7; tentatively, D is TRBD2 (6 bases). There are 11 residues in the CDR3. CDR1 is KGHDR and CDR2 is SFDVKD in the germline V gene. V dropped 6 bases and J dropped 7 bases, with 9 bases sitting between them. The DNA of the CDR3 is TGTGCCACCAGTCACAGCGGGGAGCAGTACTTC. This encodes CATSHSGEQYF.

This clonotype was detected many times. CDR3: CASSEYLDGAGKRETQYF. The CDR3 region has the DNA TGTGCCAGCAGTGAATACCTCGACGGCGCAGGGAAAAGAGAGACCCAGTACTTC. The chain joins TRBV2 to TRBJ2-5; a weak D match, TRBD1 (5 bases). Deletions cut 2 bases from V and 4 bases from J, with 23 bases between. The germline gives CDR1 SNHLY, CDR2 FYNNEI. This CDR3 is built from 18 residues.

V is TRBV20-1 and J is TRBJ1-6, with TRBD1 identical over 7 bases. This CDR3 comprises 16 residues. After removal of 0 bases from V and 9 bases from J, the junction contained 11 bases not matched to a gene. Germline CDR1 reads DFQATT; CDR2 reads SNEGSKA (reference sequence). CDR3 residues: CSARDTQGLGGSPLHF. The CDR3 DNA reads as TGCAGTGCTAGAGATACACAGGGGTTGGGAGGTTCACCCCTCCACTTT.